The 11 T cell receptor beta chains presented below share a single source sample, sequenced in a study of patients and donors after allogeneic stem cell transplantation. TCRdb passed the RT-PCR reads through MiXCR, listing each CDR3 protein once. This sample yields tens of thousands of distinct CDR3 sequences, of which 26% are seen a single time; about 30% belongs to the top ten. The sample comprised blood, either unsorted or a sorted T cell fraction (not recorded which). Receptors were obtained from a human donor who was either an allogeneic HSCT recipient or a stem cell or donor lymphocyte infusion donor (not recorded which). It is not recorded whose cells these are; they may come from a transplant donor.

V and J are TRBV5-1 and TRBJ1-4; D gene uncertain. Trimming left V 0 bases short and J 3 bases short, with 3 bases between. Germline CDR1 reads SGHRS; CDR2 reads YFSETQ. There are 13 residues in the CDR3. The CDR3: CASSLGSNEKLFF. As DNA, the CDR3 is TGCGCCAGCAGCTTGGGGTCTAATGAAAAACTGTTTTTT.

The chain joins TRBV15 to TRBJ1-1; no reliable D call. The germline CDR1 and CDR2 sequences are LNHNV and YYDKDF (reference sequence). V lost 1 base and J lost 0, with 6 bases in between. The CDR3 is made up of 14 amino acids. Here the CDR3 reads CATSRAPLNTEAFF. CDR3 in DNA: TGTGCCACCAGCAGAGCGCCGCTGAACACTGAAGCTTTCTTT.

This clonotype has a handful of counts. This chain connects TRBV5-1 to TRBJ1-2; no firm D call. Germline-derived CDR1 and CDR2 are SGHRS and YFSETQ. With 0 bases removed from V and 0 bases from J, the gap between germline ends came to 6 bases. This CDR3 has 14 amino acids. The CDR3 DNA reads as TGCGCCAGCAGCTTGGAAGGGACTAACTATGGCTACACCTTC. Amino acid sequence: CASSLEGTNYGYTF. Drawing the rest from reference TRBV5-1 and TRBJ1-2, the complete variable domain is KAGVTQTPRYLIKTRGQQVTLSCSPISGHRSVSWYQQTPGQGLQFLFEYFSETQRNKGNFPGRFSGRQFSNSRSEMNVSTLELGDSALYLCASSLEGTNYGYTFGSGTRLTVV.

V usage is TRBV5-1 and J usage is TRBJ1-2; D unresolved. V was trimmed by 7 bases and J by 9 bases, leaving 22 bases between them. Germline V gene lookup returns CDR1 SGHRS and CDR2 YFSETQ. The CDR3 contains 14 residues. The CDR3 DNA follows: TGCGCCAGCTGGGCTTTACCGGGCCCCATGAGCTACACCTTC. Its translation is CASWALPGPMSYTF. Full variable domain (rest looked up from reference TRBV5-1 and TRBJ1-2): KAGVTQTPRYLIKTRGQQVTLSCSPISGHRSVSWYQQTPGQGLQFLFEYFSETQRNKGNFPGRFSGRQFSNSRSEMNVSTLELGDSALYLCASWALPGPMSYTFGSGTRLTVV.

This clonotype was counted only a few times. Written as DNA, the CDR3 is TGTGCCAGCAGCACCCCGGACAGGGACAACTATGGCTACACCTTC. Translating it yields CASSTPDRDNYGYTF. The V gene is TRBV7-9, the J gene TRBJ1-2; 8 bases line up with TRBD1. Germline values: CDR1 SEHNR, CDR2 FQNEAQ (reference sequence). This CDR3 has 15 amino acids. The V segment lost 5 bases and the J segment 2 bases; nucleotides outside the gene matches: 7.

This clonotype was counted a few times. This chain uses TRBV29-1 with TRBJ1-1; 7 bases fit TRBD1. The junction had 4 bases not matched to a gene; V was cut back by 3 bases and J by 3 bases. Germline V lookup: CDR1 SQVTM, CDR2 ANQGSEA. This CDR3 has 13 amino acids. This CDR3 is CSVEGQQDTEAFF. DNA of the CDR3: TGCAGCGTTGAGGGACAGCAGGACACTGAAGCTTTCTTT.

The CDR3 coding sequence is TGTGCCACCAGCAGAGAGAGGGGCTATGGCTACACCTTC. This gives the protein CATSRERGYGYTF. The genes are TRBV15 and TRBJ1-2, with D tentatively TRBD1 (5 bases). The V gene's germline CDR1 is LNHNV and CDR2 YYDKDF (reference sequence). This CDR3 comprises 13 residues. The ends were cut back, 0 bases at V and 4 bases at J, with 6 bases in the middle.

The chain recombines TRBV20-1 with TRBJ2-5; 8 bases agree with TRBD1. Germline trimming cut 3 bases from V and 3 bases from J; bases unmatched to any gene: 3. This CDR3 region has 13 residues. Germline CDR1 is DFQATT and CDR2 is SNEGSKA (reference sequence). This CDR3 reads CSASGQGKETQYF. The CDR3 DNA follows: TGCAGTGCTAGCGGACAGGGAAAAGAGACCCAGTACTTC.

This clonotype was picked up a small number of times. This chain joins TRBV12-3 or TRBV12-4 and TRBJ1-4; weak D call: TRBD1 (5 bases). V dropped 6 bases and J dropped 15 bases, with 20 bases sitting between them. CDR3 size: 13 residues. This chain's CDR3 is CASSPPLLRGLFF. DNA of the CDR3: TGTGCCAGCAGCCCCCCCTTACTTCGGGGGTTGTTTTTT.

The rearrangement uses TRBV20-1 and TRBJ1-1; a weak D match, TRBD1 (6 bases). The CDR3 has 13 residues. The ends were cut back, 0 bases at V and 3 bases at J, with 8 bases in the middle. Germline values: CDR1 DFQATT, CDR2 SNEGSKA (reference sequence). The CDR3 bases are TGCAGTGCTAGAGACCCAGGGGACACTGAAGCTTTCTTT. This gives the protein CSARDPGDTEAFF.

This clonotype was recorded only once. The chain employs TRBV12-3 or TRBV12-4 and TRBJ2-6, with 7 positions matching TRBD1. The CDR3 is made up of 17 amino acids. The junction had 8 bases not matched to a gene; V was cut back by 6 bases and J by 0 bases. In DNA form, the CDR3 reads TGTGCCAGCAGGGCCGGGACAGATCGCTCTGGGGCCAACGTCCTGACTTTC. Protein product: CASRAGTDRSGANVLTF.